This is a list of T cell receptor beta chains from one sample in a study of OX40 agonist ivuxolimab in advanced cancers. Profiling relied on immunoSEQ multiplex PCR, and the TCRdb table lists in-frame clones only, not all of them. Of about 15,000 clones in the sample, almost 85% are singletons; the top ten hold roughly 72%. The sequences come from CD4+ or CD8+ T cells sorted from blood, collected in a trial of the OX40 agonist ivuxolimab. These receptor sequences come from an adult with an advanced solid tumor such as melanoma, head and neck, liver or kidney cancer. CDR3s include the opening cysteine and the closing phenylalanine or tryptophan. The D gene is left open where the match is weak. Clone size, where shown, is once, few, many, or a class for clones that have expanded.

d_gene: TRBD2
abundance: NA
j_gene: TRBJ2-7
v_gene: TRBV13
CDR3aa: CASSPSGLNSYEQYF
CDR3nt: TGTGCCAGCAGCCCCTCGGGACTAAATTCCTACGAGCAGTACTTC

d_gene: TRBD1
abundance: NA
j_gene: TRBJ2-7
v_gene: TRBV7-3
CDR3aa: CASSLIRGRTNEQYF
CDR3nt: TGTGCCAGCAGCTTAATCAGGGGGCGGACCAACGAGCAGTACTTC

d_gene: NA
abundance: NA
j_gene: TRBJ1-2
v_gene: TRBV28
CDR3aa: CASRIDLMGNGYTF
CDR3nt: TGTGCCAGCAGGATAGATTTAATGGGAAATGGCTACACCTTC

d_gene: NA
abundance: NA
j_gene: TRBJ1-1
v_gene: TRBV25-1
CDR3aa: CASSTTVTEAFF
CDR3nt: TGTGCCAGCAGTACGACAGTCACTGAAGCTTTCTTT

d_gene: NA
abundance: few
j_gene: TRBJ2-3
v_gene: TRBV30
CDR3aa: CAWSVPGAARKSTDTQYF
CDR3nt: TGTGCCTGGAGTGTACCGGGGGCCGCACGCAAGAGCACAGATACGCAGTATTTT

d_gene: NA
abundance: NA
j_gene: TRBJ2-7
v_gene: TRBV27
CDR3aa: CASSFGRSYEQYF
CDR3nt: TGTGCCAGCAGTTTCGGACGGTCCTACGAGCAGTACTTC

d_gene: NA
abundance: NA
j_gene: TRBJ2-7
v_gene: TRBV10-2
CDR3aa: CASSGFENEQYF
CDR3nt: TGCGCCAGCAGCGGGTTTGAGAACGAGCAGTACTTC

d_gene: NA
abundance: NA
j_gene: TRBJ1-1
v_gene: TRBV29-1
CDR3aa: CSVEGLEAFF
CDR3nt: TGCAGCGTGGAGGGACTTGAAGCTTTCTTT

d_gene: TRBD2
abundance: NA
j_gene: TRBJ2-7
v_gene: TRBV5-6
CDR3aa: CASSTPTGGSPEQYF
CDR3nt: TGTGCCAGCAGCACCCCAACGGGGGGGTCTCCAGAGCAGTACTTC

d_gene: TRBD2
abundance: NA
j_gene: TRBJ2-1
v_gene: TRBV7-8
CDR3aa: CASSPGTSGISYNEQFF
CDR3nt: TGTGCCAGCAGCCCTGGGACTAGCGGGATCTCCTACAATGAGCAGTTCTTC

d_gene: NA
abundance: NA
j_gene: TRBJ2-7
v_gene: TRBV4-2
CDR3aa: CASSQDGSEQYF
CDR3nt: TGTGCCAGCAGCCAAGATGGGAGCGAGCAGTACTTC

d_gene: TRBD1
abundance: NA
j_gene: TRBJ2-7
v_gene: TRBV19
CDR3aa: CASSPRGTYEQYF
CDR3nt: TGTGCCAGTAGCCCCAGGGGGACCTACGAGCAGTACTTC

d_gene: NA
abundance: NA
j_gene: TRBJ2-5
v_gene: TRBV7-9
CDR3aa: CASSSYKGEDQYF
CDR3nt: TGTGCCAGCAGCTCCTACAAAGGCGAGGACCAGTACTTC

d_gene: NA
abundance: NA
j_gene: TRBJ2-5
v_gene: TRBV7-8
CDR3aa: CASSLALGGGKETQYF
CDR3nt: TGTGCCAGCAGCTTGGCCCTGGGAGGGGGCAAAGAGACCCAGTACTTC

d_gene: NA
abundance: NA
j_gene: TRBJ2-7
v_gene: TRBV12-5
CDR3aa: CASGLAGRYEQYF
CDR3nt: TGTGCTAGTGGTTTGGCAGGGAGGTACGAGCAGTACTTC

d_gene: NA
abundance: once
j_gene: TRBJ1-1
v_gene: TRBV4-1
CDR3aa: CASSPPGDLTEAFF
CDR3nt: TGCGCCAGCAGTCCTCCGGGGGACCTCACTGAAGCTTTCTTT

d_gene: TRBD2
abundance: NA
j_gene: TRBJ2-1
v_gene: TRBV7-9
CDR3aa: CASSLALAGHVRNEQFF
CDR3nt: TGTGCCAGCAGCTTAGCCCTAGCGGGCCATGTTAGGAATGAGCAGTTCTTC

d_gene: NA
abundance: NA
j_gene: TRBJ2-5
v_gene: TRBV5-1
CDR3aa: CASSLSGWEETQYF
CDR3nt: TGCGCCAGCAGCTTGAGTGGGTGGGAAGAGACCCAGTACTTC

d_gene: NA
abundance: NA
j_gene: TRBJ1-4
v_gene: TRBV19
CDR3aa: CASKWYGGEKLFF
CDR3nt: TGTGCCAGTAAGTGGTACGGCGGTGAAAAACTGTTTTTT

d_gene: NA
abundance: NA
j_gene: TRBJ2-3
v_gene: TRBV4-3
CDR3aa: CASSQDRSDTQYF
CDR3nt: TGCGCCAGCAGCCAAGATAGGTCAGATACGCAGTATTTT

d_gene: NA
abundance: NA
j_gene: TRBJ2-2
v_gene: TRBV27
CDR3aa: CASSLSLTGELFF
CDR3nt: TGTGCCAGCAGTTTATCGCTAACCGGGGAGCTGTTTTTT

d_gene: NA
abundance: NA
j_gene: TRBJ2-7
v_gene: TRBV4-3
CDR3aa: CASSQGGGGLSYEQYF
CDR3nt: TGCGCCAGCAGCCAAGGGGGCGGAGGATTGAGCTACGAGCAGTACTTC

d_gene: TRBD1
abundance: NA
j_gene: TRBJ1-2
v_gene: TRBV25-1
CDR3aa: CASGTGGGYGYTF
CDR3nt: TGTGCCAGCGGGACAGGGGGCGGCTATGGCTACACCTTC

d_gene: NA
abundance: NA
j_gene: TRBJ2-1
v_gene: TRBV4-3
CDR3aa: CASSPAGNSYNEQFF
CDR3nt: TGCGCCAGCAGCCCGGCAGGCAACTCCTACAATGAGCAGTTCTTC

d_gene: NA
abundance: NA
j_gene: TRBJ2-3
v_gene: TRBV9
CDR3aa: CASSRGGGPDTQYF
CDR3nt: TGTGCCAGCAGCCGGGGTGGGGGACCAGATACGCAGTATTTT

d_gene: NA
abundance: few
j_gene: TRBJ1-5
v_gene: TRBV19
CDR3aa: CASSPPRGNQPQHF
CDR3nt: TGTGCCAGTAGCCCCCCACGGGGCAATCAGCCCCAGCATTTT

d_gene: TRBD2
abundance: NA
j_gene: TRBJ2-2
v_gene: TRBV27
CDR3aa: CASSLTSGSKTGELFF
CDR3nt: TGTGCCAGCAGTCTAACTAGCGGGAGCAAGACCGGGGAGCTGTTTTTT

d_gene: NA
abundance: once
j_gene: TRBJ1-4
v_gene: TRBV4-3
CDR3aa: CASSSYGQDEKLFF
CDR3nt: TGCGCCAGCAGTAGTTATGGGCAGGATGAAAAACTGTTTTTT

d_gene: NA
abundance: NA
j_gene: TRBJ2-5
v_gene: TRBV5-4
CDR3aa: CASSLAGGQETQYF
CDR3nt: TGTGCCAGCAGCTTGGCCGGAGGGCAAGAGACCCAGTACTTC

d_gene: NA
abundance: NA
j_gene: TRBJ2-1
v_gene: TRBV21-1
CDR3aa: CASPTDSIDEQFF
CDR3nt: TGTGCCAGCCCCACTGACAGTATTGATGAGCAGTTCTTC

d_gene: NA
abundance: NA
j_gene: TRBJ2-1
v_gene: TRBV14
CDR3aa: CASSPWGYNEQFF
CDR3nt: TGTGCCAGCAGCCCGTGGGGCTACAATGAGCAGTTCTTC

d_gene: NA
abundance: NA
j_gene: TRBJ2-1
v_gene: TRBV7-8
CDR3aa: CASSLDRGSYNEQFF
CDR3nt: TGTGCCAGCAGCCTCGATCGGGGATCCTACAATGAGCAGTTCTTC

d_gene: NA
abundance: NA
j_gene: TRBJ2-7
v_gene: TRBV27
CDR3aa: CASSLLASYEQYF
CDR3nt: TGTGCCAGCAGTTTACTAGCAAGCTACGAGCAGTACTTC

d_gene: TRBD2
abundance: NA
j_gene: TRBJ2-3
v_gene: TRBV19
CDR3aa: CASRASGSDTQYF
CDR3nt: TGTGCCAGTAGGGCTAGCGGGAGCGATACGCAGTATTTT

d_gene: TRBD1
abundance: NA
j_gene: TRBJ2-7
v_gene: TRBV27
CDR3aa: CASSYPGGEQYF
CDR3nt: TGTGCCAGCAGTTACCCAGGGGGTGAGCAGTACTTC

d_gene: NA
abundance: NA
j_gene: TRBJ1-2
v_gene: TRBV29-1
CDR3aa: CSVRGGVDGYTF
CDR3nt: TGCAGCGTTCGGGGTGGGGTGGATGGCTACACCTTC

d_gene: NA
abundance: NA
j_gene: TRBJ2-1
v_gene: TRBV7-9
CDR3aa: CASSLALGNEQFF
CDR3nt: TGTGCCAGCAGCTTAGCCCTAGGAAATGAGCAGTTCTTC

d_gene: NA
abundance: NA
j_gene: TRBJ2-1
v_gene: TRBV5-4
CDR3aa: CASSLDVTSSYNEQFF
CDR3nt: TGTGCCAGCAGCTTGGATGTGACTAGCTCCTACAATGAGCAGTTCTTC

d_gene: NA
abundance: NA
j_gene: TRBJ2-2
v_gene: TRBV5-8
CDR3aa: CASSPLGGWTGELFF
CDR3nt: TGTGCCAGCAGTCCGCTCGGGGGATGGACCGGGGAGCTGTTTTTT

d_gene: NA
abundance: NA
j_gene: TRBJ1-6
v_gene: TRBV19
CDR3aa: CASSMDIGLGPLHF
CDR3nt: TGTGCCAGTAGTATGGATATCGGACTGGGCCCCCTCCACTTT

d_gene: NA
abundance: NA
j_gene: TRBJ1-5
v_gene: TRBV7-9
CDR3aa: CASSFPGGNQPQHF
CDR3nt: TGTGCCAGCAGCTTCCCCGGGGGGAATCAGCCCCAGCATTTT

d_gene: TRBD2
abundance: NA
j_gene: TRBJ2-7
v_gene: TRBV27
CDR3aa: CASSLAGGGYEQYF
CDR3nt: TGTGCCAGCAGTCTAGCGGGAGGGGGCTACGAGCAGTACTTC

d_gene: TRBD2
abundance: few
j_gene: TRBJ2-3
v_gene: TRBV28
CDR3aa: CASSLPSGDTQYF
CDR3nt: TGTGCCAGCAGTTTACCTAGCGGCGATACGCAGTATTTT

d_gene: NA
abundance: NA
j_gene: TRBJ2-3
v_gene: TRBV21-1
CDR3aa: CASRIRTGGFTDTQYF
CDR3nt: TGTGCCAGCAGGATACGAACTGGGGGATTCACAGATACGCAGTATTTT

d_gene: NA
abundance: NA
j_gene: TRBJ1-1
v_gene: TRBV20-1
CDR3aa: CSRIVGSEAFF
CDR3nt: TGCAGTCGAATAGTGGGCAGTGAAGCTTTCTTT

d_gene: NA
abundance: few
j_gene: TRBJ2-7
v_gene: TRBV10-3
CDR3aa: CAITPDASYEQYF
CDR3nt: TGTGCCATCACCCCGGACGCATCCTACGAGCAGTACTTC

d_gene: NA
abundance: NA
j_gene: TRBJ1-4
v_gene: TRBV9
CDR3aa: CASSVGGDEKLFF
CDR3nt: TGTGCCAGCAGCGTAGGTGGGGATGAAAAACTGTTTTTT

d_gene: NA
abundance: NA
j_gene: TRBJ2-7
v_gene: TRBV4-1
CDR3aa: CASSHSGNPAYEQYF
CDR3nt: TGCGCCAGCAGCCACTCAGGGAACCCGGCCTACGAGCAGTACTTC

d_gene: TRBD1
abundance: NA
j_gene: TRBJ1-2
v_gene: TRBV4-1
CDR3aa: CASSQETGLSGYTF
CDR3nt: TGCGCCAGCAGCCAAGAGACAGGGTTGAGTGGCTACACCTTC